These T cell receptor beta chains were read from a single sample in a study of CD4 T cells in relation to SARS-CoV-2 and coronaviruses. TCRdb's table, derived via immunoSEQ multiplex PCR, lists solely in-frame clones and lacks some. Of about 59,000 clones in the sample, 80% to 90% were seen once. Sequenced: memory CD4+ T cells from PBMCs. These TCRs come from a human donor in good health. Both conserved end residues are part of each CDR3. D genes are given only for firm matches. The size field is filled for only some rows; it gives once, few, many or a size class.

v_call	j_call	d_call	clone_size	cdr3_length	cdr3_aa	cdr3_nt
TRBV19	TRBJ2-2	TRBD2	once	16	CASRSLAGVITGELFF	TGTGCCAGTAGGTCCCTAGCGGGAGTTATTACCGGGGAGCTGTTTTTT
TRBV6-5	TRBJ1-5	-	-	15	CASSSTGGLPQPQHF	TGTGCCAGCAGCTCGACAGGAGGACTTCCCCAGCCCCAGCATTTT
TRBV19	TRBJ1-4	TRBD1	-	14	CASSSGTVNEKLFF	TGTGCCAGTAGCTCCGGGACAGTTAATGAAAAACTGTTTTTT
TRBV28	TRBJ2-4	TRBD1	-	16	CASSPTGVPAKNIQYF	TGTGCCAGCAGTCCGACAGGGGTCCCTGCCAAAAACATTCAGTACTTC
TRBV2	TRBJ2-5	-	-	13	CASSVTPTQTQYF	TGTGCCAGCAGTGTAACCCCCACCCAGACCCAGTACTTC
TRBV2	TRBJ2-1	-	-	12	CASMPAYNEQFF	TGTGCCAGCATGCCGGCTTACAATGAGCAGTTCTTC
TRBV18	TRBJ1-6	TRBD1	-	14	CASSQDRESSPLHF	TGTGCCAGCTCACAGGACAGGGAGAGTTCACCCCTCCACTTT
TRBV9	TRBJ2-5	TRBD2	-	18	CASSAPGLAGGGGETQYF	TGTGCCAGCAGCGCGCCCGGACTAGCGGGAGGAGGAGGAGAGACCCAGTACTTC
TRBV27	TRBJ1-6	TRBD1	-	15	CASSRTGGFGSPLHF	TGTGCCAGCAGCAGGACAGGGGGTTTCGGTTCACCCCTCCACTTT
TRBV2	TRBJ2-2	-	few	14	CASSLSGVGGELFF	TGTGCCAGCAGTCTCTCGGGAGTCGGCGGGGAGCTGTTTTTT
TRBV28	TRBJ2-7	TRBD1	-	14	CASFPGTGTYEQYF	TGTGCCAGCTTCCCCGGGACAGGGACATACGAGCAGTACTTC
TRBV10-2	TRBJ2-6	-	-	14	CASSGNSGANVLTF	TGCGCCAGCTCAGGGAACTCTGGGGCCAACGTCCTGACTTTC
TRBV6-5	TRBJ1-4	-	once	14	CASSRTVTNEKLFF	TGTGCCAGCAGCAGGACTGTAACTAATGAAAAACTGTTTTTT
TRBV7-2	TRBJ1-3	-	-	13	CASSTQHGNTIYF	TGTGCCAGCAGCACCCAACACGGAAACACCATATATTTT
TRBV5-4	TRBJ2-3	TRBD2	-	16	CASSAGGDLGTDTQYF	TGTGCCAGCAGCGCGGGGGGGGATTTGGGCACAGATACGCAGTATTTT
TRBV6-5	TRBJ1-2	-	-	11	CASTRGDGYTF	TGTGCCAGCACCAGAGGAGATGGCTACACCTTC
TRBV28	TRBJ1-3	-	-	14	CASSLSNSGNTIYF	TGTGCCAGCAGTTTATCCAACTCTGGAAACACCATATATTTT
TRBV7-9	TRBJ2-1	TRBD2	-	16	CASSSGLAGVYNEQFF	TGTGCCAGCAGCTCGGGACTAGCGGGAGTCTACAATGAGCAGTTCTTC
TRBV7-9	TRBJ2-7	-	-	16	CASSVEAWGPNYEQYF	TGTGCCAGCAGCGTAGAAGCATGGGGGCCCAACTACGAGCAGTACTTC
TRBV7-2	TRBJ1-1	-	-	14	CASSLVKAGTEAFF	TGTGCCAGCAGCTTAGTTAAAGCGGGGACTGAAGCTTTCTTT
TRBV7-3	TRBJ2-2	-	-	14	CASSLELGTGELFF	TGTGCCAGCAGCTTAGAGTTGGGAACCGGGGAGCTGTTTTTT
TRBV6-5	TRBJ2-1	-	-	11	CASRTTNEQFF	TGTGCCAGCAGGACCACCAATGAGCAGTTCTTC
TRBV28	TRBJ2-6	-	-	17	CASSRQDFSSGANVLTF	TGTGCCAGCAGTCGACAGGACTTTAGCTCTGGGGCCAACGTCCTGACTTTC
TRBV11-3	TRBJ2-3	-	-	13	CASSFSLSDTQYF	TGTGCCAGCAGCTTTTCTCTGTCAGATACGCAGTATTTT
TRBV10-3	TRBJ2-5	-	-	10	CAIGGETQYF	TGTGCCATCGGGGGGGAGACCCAGTACTTC
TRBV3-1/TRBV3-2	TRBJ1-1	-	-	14	CASSQRGVNTEAFF	TGTGCCAGCAGCCAACGTGGTGTGAACACTGAAGCTTTCTTT
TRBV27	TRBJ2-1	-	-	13	CASSHGSYNEQFF	TGTGCCAGCAGCCATGGGTCCTACAATGAGCAGTTCTTC
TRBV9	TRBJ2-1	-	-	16	CASSVGISGPYNEQFF	TGTGCCAGCAGCGTAGGCATCTCGGGACCTTACAATGAGCAGTTCTTC
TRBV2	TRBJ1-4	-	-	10	CASREEKLFF	TGTGCCAGCAGGGAGGAAAAACTGTTTTTT
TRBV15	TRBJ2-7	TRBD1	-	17	CATSRVFGTGSSYEQYF	TGTGCCACCAGCAGAGTGTTCGGGACAGGGTCTTCCTACGAGCAGTACTTC
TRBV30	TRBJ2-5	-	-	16	CAWTPPYGEAEETQYF	TGTGCCTGGACCCCCCCCTATGGGGAAGCGGAAGAGACCCAGTACTTC
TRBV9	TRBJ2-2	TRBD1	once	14	CASSATGTDGELFF	TGTGCCAGCAGCGCGACAGGGACCGACGGGGAGCTGTTTTTT
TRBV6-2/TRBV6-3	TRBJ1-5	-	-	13	CASSGSGYQPQHF	TGTGCCAGCAGCGGTTCAGGGTATCAGCCCCAGCATTTT
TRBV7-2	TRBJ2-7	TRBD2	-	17	CASSLGTSGTSGREQYF	TGTGCCAGCAGCTTAGGAACTAGCGGGACCTCGGGGCGGGAGCAGTACTTC
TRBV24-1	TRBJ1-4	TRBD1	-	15	CATSDPRGANEKLFF	TGTGCCACCAGTGACCCCAGGGGGGCTAATGAAAAACTGTTTTTT
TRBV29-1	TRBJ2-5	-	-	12	CSTRTVQETQYF	TGCAGCACCCGGACAGTCCAAGAGACCCAGTACTTC
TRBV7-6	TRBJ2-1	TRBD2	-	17	CASSPSGLAGGYNEQFF	TGTGCCAGCAGCCCTTCGGGACTAGCGGGAGGGTACAATGAGCAGTTCTTC
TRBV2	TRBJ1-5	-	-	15	CASSVKGGGNQPQHF	TGTGCCAGCAGTGTTAAGGGGGGCGGCAATCAGCCCCAGCATTTT
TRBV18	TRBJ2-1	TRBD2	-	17	CASSPPRTSGRYNEQFF	TGTGCCAGCTCACCACCCCGGACTAGCGGGAGGTACAATGAGCAGTTCTTC
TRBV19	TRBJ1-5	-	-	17	CASSYGTGRYSNQPQHF	TGTGCCAGTAGTTACGGTACAGGGCGTTATAGCAATCAGCCCCAGCATTTT
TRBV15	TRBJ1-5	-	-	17	CATSRDLMGQVGQPQHF	TGTGCCACCAGCAGAGATCTGATGGGCCAGGTGGGTCAGCCCCAGCATTTT
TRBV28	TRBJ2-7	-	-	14	CAIRAGTTVREQYF	TGTGCCATCCGGGCCGGCACGACCGTACGAGAGCAGTACTTC
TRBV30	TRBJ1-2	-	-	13	CAWNRDRPYGYTF	TGTGCCTGGAACAGGGACCGACCCTATGGCTACACCTTC
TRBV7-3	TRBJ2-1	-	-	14	CASSPYGRGNEQFF	TGTGCCAGCAGCCCCTATGGTAGGGGCAATGAGCAGTTCTTC
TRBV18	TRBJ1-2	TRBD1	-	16	CASSTPTRTGVYGYTF	TGTGCCAGCTCAACCCCTACCCGGACAGGAGTCTATGGCTACACCTTC
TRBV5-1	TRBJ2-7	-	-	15	CASSLAGASSYEQYF	TGCGCCAGCAGCTTGGCAGGGGCTAGCTCCTACGAGCAGTACTTC
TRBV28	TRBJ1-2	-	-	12	CASSRYRGGYTF	TGTGCCAGCAGCCGCTACCGGGGTGGCTACACCTTC
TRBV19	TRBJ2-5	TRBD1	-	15	CASTWTGTGQETQYF	TGTGCCAGTACCTGGACAGGGACAGGCCAAGAGACCCAGTACTTC